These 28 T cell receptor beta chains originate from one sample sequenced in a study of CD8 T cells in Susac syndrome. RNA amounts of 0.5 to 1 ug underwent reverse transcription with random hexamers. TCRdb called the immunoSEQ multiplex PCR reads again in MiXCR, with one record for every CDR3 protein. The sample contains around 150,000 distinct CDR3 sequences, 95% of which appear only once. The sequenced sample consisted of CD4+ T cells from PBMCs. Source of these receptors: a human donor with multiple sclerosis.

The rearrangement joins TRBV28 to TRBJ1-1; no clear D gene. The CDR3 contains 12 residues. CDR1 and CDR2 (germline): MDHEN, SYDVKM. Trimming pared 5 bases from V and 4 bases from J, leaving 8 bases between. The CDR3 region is CASSVGVTEAFF. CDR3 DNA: TGTGCCAGCAGTGTCGGCGTCACTGAAGCTTTCTTT.

CDR3: CASSSYPLEQFF. The CDR3 DNA sequence: TGTGCCAGCAGCTCCTACCCGCTCGAGCAGTTCTTC. The rearrangement links TRBV13 to TRBJ2-1; no clear D. The CDR3 length is 12 residues. Germline assignment: CDR1 PRHDT and CDR2 FYEKMQ (reference sequence). V was shortened by 4 bases and J by 10 bases, with 11 bases between the two germline ends.

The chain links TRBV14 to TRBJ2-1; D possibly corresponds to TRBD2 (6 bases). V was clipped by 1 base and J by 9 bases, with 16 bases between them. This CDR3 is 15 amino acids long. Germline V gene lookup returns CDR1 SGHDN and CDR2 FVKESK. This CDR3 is CASSQVWTLSGEQFF. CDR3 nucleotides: TGTGCCAGCAGCCAAGTGTGGACCCTTAGCGGTGAGCAGTTCTTC.

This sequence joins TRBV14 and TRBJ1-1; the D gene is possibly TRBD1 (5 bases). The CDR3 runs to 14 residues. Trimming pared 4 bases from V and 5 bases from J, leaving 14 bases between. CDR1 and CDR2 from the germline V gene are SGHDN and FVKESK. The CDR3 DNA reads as TGTGCCAGCAGCCTCGTAGCGGGGCGGACTGAAGCTTTCTTT. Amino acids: CASSLVAGRTEAFF.

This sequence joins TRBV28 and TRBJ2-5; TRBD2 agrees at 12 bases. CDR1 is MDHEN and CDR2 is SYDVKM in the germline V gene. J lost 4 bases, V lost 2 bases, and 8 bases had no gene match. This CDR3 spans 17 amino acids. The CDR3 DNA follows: TGTGCCAGCAGTTTAGCTAGCGGGAGGGCCCTCATAGAGACCCAGTACTTC. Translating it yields CASSLASGRALIETQYF.

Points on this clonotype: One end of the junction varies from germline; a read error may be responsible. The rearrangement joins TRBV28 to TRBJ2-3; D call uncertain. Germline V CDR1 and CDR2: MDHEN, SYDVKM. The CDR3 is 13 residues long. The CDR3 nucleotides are TGTGCCAGCAGGGACCAAGGGCTACTCAACGTGGATTTT. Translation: CASRDQGLLNVDF.

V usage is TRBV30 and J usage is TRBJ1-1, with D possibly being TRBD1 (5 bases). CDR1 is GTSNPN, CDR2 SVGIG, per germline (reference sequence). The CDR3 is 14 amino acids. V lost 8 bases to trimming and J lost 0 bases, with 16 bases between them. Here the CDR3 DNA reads TGTGCCGTCAACGGGGGTGGGGTGAACACTGAAGCTTTCTTT. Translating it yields CAVNGGGVNTEAFF.

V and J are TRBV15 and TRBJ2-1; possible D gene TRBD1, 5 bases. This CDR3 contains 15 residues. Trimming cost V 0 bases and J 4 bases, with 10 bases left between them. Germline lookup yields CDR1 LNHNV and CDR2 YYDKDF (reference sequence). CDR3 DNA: TGTGCCACCAGCAGAGAGGGGCAGACGTACAATGAGCAGTTCTTC. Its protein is CATSREGQTYNEQFF. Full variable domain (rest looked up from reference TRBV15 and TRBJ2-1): DAMVIQNPRYQVTQFGKPVTLSCSQTLNHNVMYWYQQKSSQAPKLLFHYYDKDFNNEADTPDNFQSRRPNTSFCFLDIRSPGLGDTAMYLCATSREGQTYNEQFFGPGTRLTVL.

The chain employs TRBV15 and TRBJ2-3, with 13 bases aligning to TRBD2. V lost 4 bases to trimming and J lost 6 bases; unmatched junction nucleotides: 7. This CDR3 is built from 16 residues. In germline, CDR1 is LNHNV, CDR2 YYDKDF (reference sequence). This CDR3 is CATSTGTSGMSDTQYF. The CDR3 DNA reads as TGTGCCACCAGCACCGGGACTAGCGGGATGTCGGATACGCAGTATTTT.

CDR3 loop: CASSQGDRGNSPLHF. The CDR3 coding sequence is TGCGCCAGCAGCCAAGGCGACAGGGGGAATTCACCCCTCCACTTT. The chain links TRBV4-3 to TRBJ1-6; TRBD1 matches at 9 bases. CDR3 length: 15 residues. The trim removed 1 base at V and 7 bases at J, leaving 2 bases unmatched. The germline gives CDR1 LGHNA, CDR2 YSLEER.

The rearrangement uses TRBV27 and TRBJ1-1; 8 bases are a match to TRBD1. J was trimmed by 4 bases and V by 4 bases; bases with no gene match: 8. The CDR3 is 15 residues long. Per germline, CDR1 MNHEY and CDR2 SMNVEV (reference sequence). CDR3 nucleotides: TGTGCCAGCAGTTACGGCAGGGGGCGGTCCACTGAAGCTTTCTTT. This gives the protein CASSYGRGRSTEAFF.

CDR3 protein: CASSVDSSTDTQYF. The CDR3 DNA is TGTGCCAGCAGCGTGGACAGCAGCACAGATACGCAGTATTTT. This chain uses TRBV7-2 with TRBJ2-3, with D possibly being TRBD1 (6 bases). The CDR3 totals 14 residues. Per germline, CDR1 SGHTA and CDR2 FQGNSA. V was shortened by 5 bases and J by 0 bases, with 9 bases between the two germline ends.

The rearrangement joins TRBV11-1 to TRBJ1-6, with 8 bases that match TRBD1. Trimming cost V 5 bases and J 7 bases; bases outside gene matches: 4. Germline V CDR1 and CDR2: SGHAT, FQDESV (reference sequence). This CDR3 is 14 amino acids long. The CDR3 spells CASSRTGNNSPLHF. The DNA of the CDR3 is TGTGCCAGCAGCAGGACAGGGAACAATTCACCCCTCCACTTT.

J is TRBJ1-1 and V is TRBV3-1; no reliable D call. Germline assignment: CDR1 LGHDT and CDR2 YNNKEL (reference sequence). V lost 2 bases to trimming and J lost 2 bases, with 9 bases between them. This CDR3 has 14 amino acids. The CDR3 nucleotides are TGTGCCAGCAGCCAAACCGACACCAACACTGAAGCTTTCTTT. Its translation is CASSQTDTNTEAFF. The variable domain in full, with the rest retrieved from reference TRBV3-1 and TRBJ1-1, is DTAVSQTPKYLVTQMGNDKSIKCEQNLGHDTMYWYKQDSKKFLKIMFSYNNKELIINETVPNRFSPKSPDKAHLNLHINSLELGDSAVYFCASSQTDTNTEAFFGQGTRLTVV.

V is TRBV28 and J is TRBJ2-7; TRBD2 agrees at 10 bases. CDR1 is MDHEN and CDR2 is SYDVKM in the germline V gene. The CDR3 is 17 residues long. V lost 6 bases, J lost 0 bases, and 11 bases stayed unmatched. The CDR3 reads CASSIIAGGKPSYEQYF. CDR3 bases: TGTGCCAGCAGCATCATAGCGGGGGGAAAGCCCTCCTACGAGCAGTACTTC. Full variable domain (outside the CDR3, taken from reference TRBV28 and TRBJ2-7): DVKVTQSSRYLVKRTGEKVFLECVQDMDHENMFWYRQDPGLGLRLIYFSYDVKMKEKGDIPEGYSVSREKKERFSLILESASTNQTSMYLCASSIIAGGKPSYEQYFGPGTRLTVT.

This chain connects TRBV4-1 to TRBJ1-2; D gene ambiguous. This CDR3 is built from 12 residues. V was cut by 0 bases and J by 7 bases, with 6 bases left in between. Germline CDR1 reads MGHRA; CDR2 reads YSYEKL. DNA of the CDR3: TGCGCCAGCAGCCAAGATTTGGGTGGCTACACCTTC. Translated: CASSQDLGGYTF.

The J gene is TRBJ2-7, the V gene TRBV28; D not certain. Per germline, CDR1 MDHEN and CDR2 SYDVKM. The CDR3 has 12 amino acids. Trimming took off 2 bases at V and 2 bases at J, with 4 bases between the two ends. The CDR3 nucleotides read TGTGCCAGCAGTTTACCCCCCTACGAGCAGTACTTC. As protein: CASSLPPYEQYF. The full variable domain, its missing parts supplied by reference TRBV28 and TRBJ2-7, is DVKVTQSSRYLVKRTGEKVFLECVQDMDHENMFWYRQDPGLGLRLIYFSYDVKMKEKGDIPEGYSVSREKKERFSLILESASTNQTSMYLCASSLPPYEQYFGPGTRLTVT.

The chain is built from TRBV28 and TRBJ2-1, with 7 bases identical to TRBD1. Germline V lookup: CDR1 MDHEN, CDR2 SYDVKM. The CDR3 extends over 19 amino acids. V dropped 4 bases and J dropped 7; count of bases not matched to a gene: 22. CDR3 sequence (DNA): TGTGCCAGCAGTTCCCTTTTTGGGGCTTACAGGGGTCGGGATAATGAGCAGTTCTTC. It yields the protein CASSSLFGAYRGRDNEQFF.

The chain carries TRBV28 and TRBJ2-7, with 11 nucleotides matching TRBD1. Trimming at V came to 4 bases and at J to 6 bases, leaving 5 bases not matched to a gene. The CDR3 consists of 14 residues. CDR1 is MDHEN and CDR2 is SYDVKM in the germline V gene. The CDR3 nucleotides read TGTGCCAGCAGTTCAGGACAGGGGGCGCGCGAGCAGTACTTC. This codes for CASSSGQGAREQYF.

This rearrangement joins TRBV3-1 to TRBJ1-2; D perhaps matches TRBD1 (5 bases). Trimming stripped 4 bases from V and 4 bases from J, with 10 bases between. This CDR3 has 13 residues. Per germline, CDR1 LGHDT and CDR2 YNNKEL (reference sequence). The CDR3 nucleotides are TGTGCCAGCAGCCTCAAAGGGACCTATGGCTACACCTTC. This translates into CASSLKGTYGYTF.

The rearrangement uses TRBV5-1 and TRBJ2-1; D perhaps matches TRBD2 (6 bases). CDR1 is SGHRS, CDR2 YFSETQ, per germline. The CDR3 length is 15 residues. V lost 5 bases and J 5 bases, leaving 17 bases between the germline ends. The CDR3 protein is CASSQGGTLDNEQFF. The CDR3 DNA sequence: TGCGCCAGCAGTCAAGGCGGGACCCTTGACAATGAGCAGTTCTTC.

The CDR3 DNA sequence: TGTGCCAGCAGCTTGTGGGGGGCGAACTACACCTTC. Its translation: CASSLWGANYTF. V gene TRBV5-6 combines with J gene TRBJ1-2; D may be TRBD1 (6 bases). The CDR3 contains 12 residues. Germline V CDR1 and CDR2: SGHDT, YYEEEE. V was clipped by 1 base and J by 10 bases, with 11 bases between them.

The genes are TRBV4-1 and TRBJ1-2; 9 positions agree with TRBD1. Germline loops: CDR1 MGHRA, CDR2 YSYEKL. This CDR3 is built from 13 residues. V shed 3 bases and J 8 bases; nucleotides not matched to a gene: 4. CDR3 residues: CASSQGQGRGYTF. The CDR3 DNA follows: TGCGCCAGCAGCCAGGGACAGGGACGCGGCTACACCTTC.

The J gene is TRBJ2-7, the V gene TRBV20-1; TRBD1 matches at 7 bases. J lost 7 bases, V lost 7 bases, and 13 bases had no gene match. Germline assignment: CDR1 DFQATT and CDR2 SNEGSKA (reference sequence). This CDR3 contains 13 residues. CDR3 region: CSGDSHDGLEQYF. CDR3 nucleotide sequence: TGCAGTGGGGACAGCCACGACGGATTGGAGCAGTACTTC.

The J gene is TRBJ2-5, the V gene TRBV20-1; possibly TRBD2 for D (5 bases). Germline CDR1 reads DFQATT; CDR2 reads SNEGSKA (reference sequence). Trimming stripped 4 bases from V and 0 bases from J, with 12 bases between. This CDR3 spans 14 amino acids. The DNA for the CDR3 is TGCAGTGCTAACCTCCTAGCCGACCAAGAGACCCAGTACTTC. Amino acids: CSANLLADQETQYF.

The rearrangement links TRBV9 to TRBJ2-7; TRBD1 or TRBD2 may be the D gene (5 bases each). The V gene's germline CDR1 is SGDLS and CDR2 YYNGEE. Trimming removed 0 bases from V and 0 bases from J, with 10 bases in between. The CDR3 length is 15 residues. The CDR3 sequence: CASSVGPGSSYEQYF. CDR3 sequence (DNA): TGTGCCAGCAGCGTAGGTCCAGGGAGCTCCTACGAGCAGTACTTC.

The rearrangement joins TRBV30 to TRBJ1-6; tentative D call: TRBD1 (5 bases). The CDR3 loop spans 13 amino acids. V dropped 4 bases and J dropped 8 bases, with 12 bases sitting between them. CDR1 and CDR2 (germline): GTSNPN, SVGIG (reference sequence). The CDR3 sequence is CAWTVGGDSPLHF. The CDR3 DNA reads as TGTGCCTGGACGGTGGGAGGGGATTCACCCCTCCACTTT.

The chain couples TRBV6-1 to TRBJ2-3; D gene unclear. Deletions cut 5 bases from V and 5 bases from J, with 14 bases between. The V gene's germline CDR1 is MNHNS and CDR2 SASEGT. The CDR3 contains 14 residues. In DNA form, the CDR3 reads TGTGCCAGCAGTAATCGGATCCCACAAGATACGCAGTATTTT. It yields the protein CASSNRIPQDTQYF.